These T cell receptor beta chains were read from a single sample in a study of T-cell reconstitution after alpha-beta-depleted transplantation in children. TCRdb analysed the PCR reads with MiXCR anew, one entry per CDR3 protein. Counted here are a few hundred thousand distinct CDR3 sequences, under 13% occurring once; the ten biggest clones make up 28%. Source: PBMCs, taken before TCRalphabeta/CD19-depleted stem cell transplant. The receptor set was obtained from a child in the first two years of life with acute myeloid leukemia, due to receive a stem cell transplant. CDR3s include the opening cysteine and the closing phenylalanine or tryptophan. A D gene is named only where the DNA matches it firmly. The listing skips clone size in some rows; elsewhere it reads once, few, many or a size class.

clone_size j_call d_call v_call cdr3_nt cdr3_aa
many TRBJ2-1 TRBD2 TRBV11-2 TGTGCCAGCAGCCGTCCTCCTCCATGGGCTAGCGGGACCTCCAATGAGCAGTTCTTC CASSRPPPWASGTSNEQFF
many TRBJ2-1 . TRBV24-1 TGTGCCACCAGTGGGGATGTAGGTTACAATGAGCAGTTCTTC CATSGDVGYNEQFF
. TRBJ2-7 TRBD1 TRBV28 TGTGCCAGCGGGACAGGGCCCACCTACGAGCAGTACTTC CASGTGPTYEQYF
many TRBJ1-1 . TRBV11-2 TGTGCCAGCAGCTTGCAGGGGAAAGGGGCTGAAGCTTTCTTT CASSLQGKGAEAFF
many TRBJ1-1 . TRBV10-3 TGTGCCACTAGCGAGGGATTGAACACTGAAGCTTTCTTT CATSEGLNTEAFF
few TRBJ2-1 . TRBV29-1 TGCAGCGCTTCACACAGGGCTGGGCATGAGCAGTTCTTC CSASHRAGHEQFF
. TRBJ2-7 TRBD2 TRBV6-1 TGTGCCAGCACGGCGGTAGCGGGGGTTTACGAGCAGTACTTC CASTAVAGVYEQYF
many TRBJ2-1 . TRBV10-3 TGTGCCATCAGTGAATGGGGGATTGAGCAGTTCTTC CAISEWGIEQFF
many TRBJ2-5 . TRBV7-2 TGTGCCAGCACCCTCTCGGGAGAGACCCAGTACTTC CASTLSGETQYF
many TRBJ2-5 . TRBV3-1 TGTGCCAGCAGCCAAGTACGGGGGGCTTTGGAGACCCAGTACTTC CASSQVRGALETQYF
many TRBJ1-2 . TRBV12-3/TRBV12-4 TGTGCCAGCCTTTCGGACAGCAACTATGGCTACACCTTC CASLSDSNYGYTF
many TRBJ2-3 TRBD2 TRBV28 TGTGCCAGCCAGGACGGGGGGGCAGTCACAGATACGCAGTATTTT CASQDGGAVTDTQYF
many TRBJ2-2 TRBD1 TRBV4-1 TGCGCCAGCAGCCTATTTTCCGGACAGGGCCAAGGCGGGGAGCTGTTTTTT CASSLFSGQGQGGELFF
many TRBJ1-1 . TRBV5-1 TGCGCCAGCAGCTATTGGGTGAACACTGAAGCTTTCTTT CASSYWVNTEAFF
many TRBJ2-7 TRBD1 TRBV5-5 TGTGCCAGCAGCTTGGAGGGGGCGCTCCCCTACGAGCAGTACTTC CASSLEGALPYEQYF
many TRBJ1-1 TRBD1 TRBV7-6 TGTGCCAGCAGCAAGAAAGGGGGCATACAGAACACTGAAGCTTTCTTT CASSKKGGIQNTEAFF
once TRBJ2-1 . TRBV28 TGTGCCAGCAGTTTCCTTAGGTTGGGCGATGAGCAGTTCTTC CASSFLRLGDEQFF
many TRBJ2-2 . TRBV25-1 TGTGCCAGCAGTGAATGGAGCACCGGGGAGCTGTTTTTT CASSEWSTGELFF
many TRBJ1-1 . TRBV27 TGTGCCAGCAGTGGAACTACAGCTTTCCGGCACACTGAAGCTTTCTTT CASSGTTAFRHTEAFF
. TRBJ2-1 TRBD2 TRBV11-2 TGTGCCAGCGGCTTATCCGGGGAGGGAGATGAGCAGTTCTTC CASGLSGEGDEQFF
many TRBJ1-2 TRBD1 TRBV7-9 TGTGCCAGCAGCACGCGAGGAGGGGGCTTCGGGGGCTACACCTTC CASSTRGGGFGGYTF
many TRBJ1-4 . TRBV4-2 TGTGCCAGCAGCCCATTGAGATGGGGAAAACTGTTTTTT CASSPLRWGKLFF
many TRBJ2-2 . TRBV29-1 TGCAGCGTACAGGAGGGGGGTTCTTTCTACACCGGGGAGCTGTTTTTT CSVQEGGSFYTGELFF
many TRBJ2-1 TRBD2 TRBV28 TGTGCCAGCAGTTTAGCGGGGGACGCTAGCTCCTACAATGAGCAGTTCTTC CASSLAGDASSYNEQFF
many TRBJ1-6 . TRBV9 TGTGCCAGCAGCGTAGGGTGGGATAATTCACCCCTCCACTTT CASSVGWDNSPLHF
many TRBJ2-7 . TRBV7-2 TGTGCCAGCAGCGCCAGCCTAGCAACCTACGAGCAGTACTTC CASSASLATYEQYF
. TRBJ2-3 . TRBV5-1 TGCGCCAGCAGCTTGGTCGGGGACCTCACAGATACGCAGTATTTT CASSLVGDLTDTQYF
many TRBJ1-5 TRBD1 TRBV20-1 TGCAGTGCTAGAGGAGTCAGGGGGTACAATCAGCCCCAGCATTTT CSARGVRGYNQPQHF
many TRBJ2-1 . TRBV4-1 TGCGCCAGCAGCCAAGATGAGAATGAGCAGTTCTTC CASSQDENEQFF
many TRBJ2-1 . TRBV6-2/TRBV6-3 TGTGCCAGCCGAGGGACTTGGCCCGGATCTGAGCAGTTCTTC CASRGTWPGSEQFF
many TRBJ2-5 TRBD2 TRBV6-2/TRBV6-3 TGTGCCAGCAGTTCTAGCGGGAGGGCCAAGACCCAGTACTTC CASSSSGRAKTQYF
. TRBJ2-2 TRBD2 TRBV2 TGTACCCGCAGTCCGCCGGGACTAGCGGATTCGAACACCGGGGAGCTGTTTTTT CTRSPPGLADSNTGELFF
. TRBJ1-2 . TRBV4-1 TGCGCCAGCAGCCAAGATTGGGACTCTTGGGACTATGGCTACACCTTC CASSQDWDSWDYGYTF
many TRBJ2-1 . TRBV3-1 TGTGCCAGCAGCCGCCAAGACGGGAGCTCCTACAATGAGCAGTTCTTC CASSRQDGSSYNEQFF
many TRBJ2-1 TRBD2 TRBV4-2 TGTGCCAGCAGCCAACCGGGACTAGCGGACAATGAGCAGTTCTTC CASSQPGLADNEQFF
many TRBJ2-1 TRBD2 TRBV9 TGTGCCAGCAGCGTAGGATGGGGGCCGTTAGCGGGGGAGCAGTTCTTC CASSVGWGPLAGEQFF
few TRBJ2-3 TRBD2 TRBV29-1 TGCAGCGTTGAAGGGCGGGAGGCAACAGATACGCAGTATTTT CSVEGREATDTQYF
many TRBJ2-1 . TRBV29-1 TGCAGCGTTGAACAGATGGGGGGAAATGAGCAGTTCTTC CSVEQMGGNEQFF
once TRBJ2-6 . TRBV5-1 TGCGCCAACAGCTTGGACGGATCTGGGGCCAACGTCCTGACTTTC CANSLDGSGANVLTF
many TRBJ2-7 . TRBV5-5 TGTGCCAGCAAAAGGGACACCTACGAGCAGTACTTC CASKRDTYEQYF
many TRBJ2-3 TRBD1 TRBV19 TGTGCCAGTAGTTCAGCCGGGACAGGGGGAAAAGATACGCAGTATTTT CASSSAGTGGKDTQYF
. TRBJ2-1 . TRBV2 TGTGCCAGCACTGTCGGTCATGAGCAGTTCTTC CASTVGHEQFF
many TRBJ1-1 . TRBV5-1 TGCGCCAGCAGCGACCGGGTTACAGGGACTGAAGCTTTCTTT CASSDRVTGTEAFF
many TRBJ1-2 . TRBV7-2 TGTGCCAGCAGCCCGCCGTTGGACGGAACCTATGGCTACACCTTC CASSPPLDGTYGYTF
many TRBJ2-3 TRBD2 TRBV20-1 TGCAGTGCTAGAGCTCCGAGCGGGAGAGATGCAGATACGCAGTATTTT CSARAPSGRDADTQYF
many TRBJ2-7 TRBD2 TRBV20-1 TGCAGTGCCGTCAGGCGGGAGGTCTACGAGCAGTACTTC CSAVRREVYEQYF
. TRBJ2-7 . TRBV4-3 TGCGCCAGCAGCCAAATTGTCGGGAAGAGCTCCTACGAGCAGTACTTC CASSQIVGKSSYEQYF
. TRBJ2-7 TRBD1 TRBV9 TGTGCCAGCAGCGAAAACCGGGACAGGGGAGTATACGAGCAGTACTTC CASSENRDRGVYEQYF
many TRBJ1-1 . TRBV7-6 TGTGCCAGCAGCTTTACACGGGGAAGGGACACTGAAGCTTTCTTT CASSFTRGRDTEAFF
many TRBJ1-2 . TRBV24-1 TGTGCCACCAGTGATGCCGATAGCTATGGCTACACCTTC CATSDADSYGYTF
many TRBJ1-6 . TRBV20-1 TGCAGTGCTAGAGGGGGTAATTCACCCCTCCACTTT CSARGGNSPLHF
many TRBJ2-5 . TRBV6-5 TGTGCCAGCAGTTCGGACTTGCAAGAGACCCAGTACTTC CASSSDLQETQYF
many TRBJ2-5 . TRBV3-1 TGTGCCAGCCGGTCAGCTTCAGAGACCCAGTACTTC CASRSASETQYF
. TRBJ2-7 . TRBV5-3 TGTGCCATGGGCTTGATAGGGGGAGAGCAGTACTTC CAMGLIGGEQYF
many TRBJ2-4 . TRBV3-1 TGTGCCAGCAGCCTTCAGGTCTTTGGTGACATTCAGTACTTC CASSLQVFGDIQYF